The clone carrying this T cell receptor (beta chain) occurred a few times. V shed 2 bases and J shed 7 bases, with 12 bases lying between them. The CDR3 runs to 14 residues. Germline CDR1 SNHLY, CDR2 FYNNEI. All enrollees were roughly 18 to 89 years old and from roughly 26 US areas. This specimen belongs to a study of blood T cell repertoires in COVID-19. The wider study: COVID-19 samples collected from the United States, Italy and Spain covered acute and convalescent phases.

Original handling: The assay estimated nucleated cells by amplifying reference gene primers. Repertoires were generated with immunoSEQ multiplex PCR, while TCRdb's copy carries only in-frame clones and drops some. The DNA gave D and trimming, while V, J and clone size come from that table. This sample has 150,000 or so clones, with roughly 84% found just once. The TCR sequence derives from a woman in her forties or fifties who had been exposed to COVID-19. What was sequenced was PBMCs or T cells enriched from blood (not recorded which). The V and J genes are TRBV2 and TRBJ1-5; D remains ambiguous. For the CDR3, the DNA is TGTGCCAGCAGTGAACACATCCCCCACCAGCCCCAGCATTTT. Encoded protein: CASSEHIPHQPQHF.